This T cell receptor (beta chain) emerged from a study of cytomegalovirus exposure and HLA in healthy donors. Overall study findings and caveats: Earlier analysis looked at TCR beta V segments, and most were productive about 90% or about 30% of the time.

It was with 60 Vbeta and 13 Jbeta primers that the PCR ran. Repertoires were generated with immunoSEQ multiplex PCR, while TCRdb's copy carries only in-frame clones and drops some. The profile shows 170,000 or so clones, around 80% of them singletons. A word on this clone: The antigen remains unidentified.

CDR1 is SGHVS, CDR2 FNYEAQ, per germline. V was clipped by 4 bases and J by 10 bases; unmatched bases: 2. The CDR3 extends over 11 amino acids. The specimen was PBMCs. The chain uses TRBV7-6 and TRBJ2-3; 7 bases map to TRBD2. This clonotype was sampled from a woman in her 50s in good health and CMV-seropositive. This CDR3 reads CASSSGLPQYF. Written as DNA, the CDR3 is TGTGCCAGCAGCTCGGGACTACCGCAGTATTTT.